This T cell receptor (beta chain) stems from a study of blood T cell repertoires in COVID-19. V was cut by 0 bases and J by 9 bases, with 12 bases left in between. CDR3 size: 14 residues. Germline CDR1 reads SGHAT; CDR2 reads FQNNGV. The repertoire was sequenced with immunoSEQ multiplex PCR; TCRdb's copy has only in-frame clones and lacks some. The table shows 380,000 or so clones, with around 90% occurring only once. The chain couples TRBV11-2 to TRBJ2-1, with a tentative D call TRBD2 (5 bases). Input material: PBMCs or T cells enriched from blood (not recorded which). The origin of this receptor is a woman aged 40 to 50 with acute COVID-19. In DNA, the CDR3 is TGTGCCAGCAGCTTAGATTCTAGCTTCGGTGAGCAGTTCTTC. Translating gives CASSLDSSFGEQFF.